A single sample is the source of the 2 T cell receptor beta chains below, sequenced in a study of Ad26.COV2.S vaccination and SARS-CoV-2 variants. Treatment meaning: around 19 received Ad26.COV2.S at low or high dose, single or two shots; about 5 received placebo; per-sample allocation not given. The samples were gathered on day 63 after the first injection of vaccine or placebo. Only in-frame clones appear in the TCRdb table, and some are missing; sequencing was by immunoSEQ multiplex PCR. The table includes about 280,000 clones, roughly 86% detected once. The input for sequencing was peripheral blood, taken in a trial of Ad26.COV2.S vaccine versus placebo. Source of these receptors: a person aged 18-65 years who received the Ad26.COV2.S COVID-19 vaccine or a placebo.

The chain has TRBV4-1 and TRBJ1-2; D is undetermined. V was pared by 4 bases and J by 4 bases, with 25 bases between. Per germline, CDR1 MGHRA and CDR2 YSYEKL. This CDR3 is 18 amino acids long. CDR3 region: CASSLRPQNREGSYGYTF. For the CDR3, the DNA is TGCGCCAGCAGCCTAAGGCCGCAAAACCGAGAGGGTAGCTATGGCTACACCTTC.

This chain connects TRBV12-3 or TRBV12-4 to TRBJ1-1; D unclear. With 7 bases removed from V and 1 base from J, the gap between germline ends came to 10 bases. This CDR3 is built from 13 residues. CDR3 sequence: CASTTSGNTEAFF. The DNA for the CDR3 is TGTGCCAGCACCACTTCCGGGAACACTGAAGCTTTCTTT.